The 30 T cell receptor beta chains reported below all come from one sample, sequenced in a study of siplizumab effects on memory and regulatory T cells. Their antigens are not known. The mixed lymphocyte reaction cells were cocultured at 37°C for less than 7 days. Profiling relied on immunoSEQ multiplex PCR, and the TCRdb table lists in-frame clones only, not all of them. Among about 10,000 clones listed, almost 40% were seen once. Sequences were obtained from CFSE-low (dividing) CD4+ T cells sorted from an allogeneic mixed lymphocyte reaction. These TCRs come from a human donor in good health; the cells came from an allogeneic mixed lymphocyte reaction.

CDR3 sequence: CALSREGYGYTF. DNA of the CDR3: TGTGCCCTCTCCAGGGAAGGTTATGGCTACACCTTC. V usage is TRBV10-3 and J usage is TRBJ1-2; perhaps TRBD1 as D (5 bases). V was pared by 11 bases and J by 5 bases, with 15 bases between. Germline-derived CDR1 and CDR2 are ENHRY and SYGVKD. The CDR3 extends over 12 amino acids.

This rearrangement joins TRBV5-6 to TRBJ1-2; possibly TRBD1 for D (5 bases). Per the germline V gene, CDR1 is SGHDT and CDR2 is YYEEEE. This CDR3 is 14 amino acids long. V shed 3 bases and J shed 3 bases, with 12 bases lying between them. CDR3: CASSWWGFDYGYTF. The CDR3 coding sequence is TGTGCCAGCAGCTGGTGGGGGTTTGACTATGGCTACACCTTC.

The V call is TRBV6-6, the J call TRBJ2-7, with a tentative D call TRBD1 (7 bases). Looked up from germline, CDR1 is MNHNY and CDR2 is SVGAGI (reference sequence). The V and J ends lost 2 bases and 5 bases respectively, with 13 bases between them. This CDR3 contains 14 residues. DNA for the CDR3: TGTGCCAGCAGTTACGGAGGCAGGGGGGACGAGCAGTACTTC. Translated, it gives CASSYGGRGDEQYF.

The chain has TRBV30 and TRBJ2-5, with 8 bases that match TRBD2. The V and J ends lost 5 bases and 5 bases, in that order; junction bases with no gene match: 7. Germline CDR1 GTSNPN, CDR2 SVGIG (reference sequence). The CDR3 extends over 13 amino acids. The CDR3 spells CAWGSGIRETQYF. The CDR3 nucleotides are TGTGCCTGGGGTAGCGGGATCCGGGAGACCCAGTACTTC.

This clone counts as medium-sized. This sequence joins TRBV7-2 and TRBJ2-5; 7 bases are a match to TRBD2. The germline V gene encodes CDR1 SGHTA and CDR2 FQGNSA. The ends lost 7 bases at V and 5 bases at J; junction bases unmatched: 10. CDR3 length: 14 residues. This chain's CDR3 is CASTVVGGRETQYF. DNA for the CDR3: TGTGCCAGCACCGTAGTGGGAGGGAGGGAGACCCAGTACTTC. The full variable domain, its missing parts supplied by reference TRBV7-2 and TRBJ2-5, is GAGVSQSPSNKVTEKGKDVELRCDPISGHTALYWYRQSLGQGLEFLIYFQGNSAPDKSGLPSDRFSAERTGGSVSTLTIQRTQQEDSAVYLCASTVVGGRETQYFGPGTRLLVL.

The table lists this clone with a few counts. This rearrangement joins TRBV29-1 to TRBJ2-1; tentative D call: TRBD1 (6 bases). V shed 7 bases and J shed 3 bases, with 10 bases lying between them. Germline assignment: CDR1 SQVTM and CDR2 ANQGSEA. This CDR3 is 12 amino acids long. CDR3 nucleotides: TGCAGCGCCCCGGACAGCTACAATGAGCAGTTCTTC. Translated, it gives CSAPDSYNEQFF.

This clone was seen more than once but under ten times. The chain couples TRBV5-1 to TRBJ2-1; D is possibly TRBD2 (5 bases). The germline V and J ends were trimmed by 1 base and 3 bases, with 11 bases remaining between them. The germline gives CDR1 SGHRS, CDR2 YFSETQ. CDR3 length equals 15 residues. CDR3 region: CASSLMLASYNEQFF. The DNA of the CDR3 is TGCGCCAGCAGCTTGATGTTAGCGAGCTACAATGAGCAGTTCTTC.

The CDR3 loop reads CASSAHGAFSYNEQFF. CDR3 nucleotides: TGTGCCAGCAGCGCTCACGGAGCTTTCTCCTACAATGAGCAGTTCTTC. V and J are TRBV14 and TRBJ2-1; no firm D call. Per germline, CDR1 SGHDN and CDR2 FVKESK. The CDR3 has 16 amino acids. V dropped 5 bases and J dropped 0 bases, with 14 bases sitting between them.

The chain uses TRBV5-4 and TRBJ2-5; 9 positions match TRBD2. The CDR3 runs 14 residues. Per the germline V gene, CDR1 is SGHNT and CDR2 is YYREEE (reference sequence). Germline trimming cut 5 bases from V and 1 base from J; bases unmatched to any gene: 3. The CDR3 protein is CASSLAGVQETQYF. CDR3 DNA sequence: TGTGCCAGCAGTTTAGCGGGAGTCCAAGAGACCCAGTACTTC.

The chain employs TRBV4-2 and TRBJ2-7; 10 bases line up with TRBD1. CDR1 and CDR2 (germline): LGHNA, YNFKEQ. J was trimmed by 2 bases and V by 1 base; bases with no gene match: 8. The CDR3 runs 17 residues. The CDR3 DNA reads TGTGCCAGCAGCCAAGTACCGGGACAGGGGACTACCTACGAGCAGTACTTC. Residues: CASSQVPGQGTTYEQYF.

The rearrangement links TRBV7-9 to TRBJ1-2; D is uncertain. The CDR3 extends over 13 amino acids. Germline-derived CDR1 and CDR2 are SEHNR and FQNEAQ (reference sequence). V lost 1 base and J lost 8, with 11 bases in between. As DNA, the CDR3 is TGTGCCAGCAGCTTAGTGGCGGGAGGGGGCTACACCTTC. This encodes CASSLVAGGGYTF.

The V gene is TRBV30, the J gene TRBJ1-1; D gene ambiguous. This CDR3 is built from 17 residues. Trimming shortened V by 0 bases and J by 3 bases, and 20 bases separated the two germline ends. Germline V gene data show CDR1 as GTSNPN and CDR2 as SVGIG (reference sequence). The DNA of the CDR3 is TGTGCCTGGAGTGTGAGCCGATTCGGACCTGCCGACACTGAAGCTTTCTTT. Translation: CAWSVSRFGPADTEAFF.

V gene TRBV5-8 combines with J gene TRBJ2-7; D is perhaps TRBD1 (6 bases). There are 12 residues in the CDR3. CDR1 and CDR2 from the germline V gene are SGHTS and YDEGEE. V shed 2 bases and J shed 4 bases, with 7 bases lying between them. CDR3 coding DNA: TGTGCCAGCAGCTTTACAGGGTACGAGCAGTACTTC. Amino acid sequence: CASSFTGYEQYF. The full variable domain, in which reference TRBV5-8 and TRBJ2-7 provide the parts outside the CDR3, is EAGVTQSPTHLIKTRGQQATLRCSPISGHTSVYWYQQALGLGLQFLLWYDEGEERNRGNFPPRFSGRQFPNYSSELNVNALELEDSALYLCASSFTGYEQYFGPGTRLTVT.

By sample share, this clone is medium-sized. The same CDR3 also results from other DNA sequences found in this sample. The chain joins TRBV5-1 to TRBJ2-2; D possibly uses TRBD1 or TRBD2 (5 bases each). The CDR3 spans 17 residues. Trimming cost V 3 bases and J 6 bases, with 21 bases left between them. The V gene's germline CDR1 is SGHRS and CDR2 YFSETQ. Written as DNA, the CDR3 is TGCGCCAGCAGCTCCCTGGGTGGGGGTCGAAGCGCCGGGGAGCTGTTTTTT. As protein: CASSSLGGGRSAGELFF.

The chain combines TRBV6-1 with TRBJ1-1; D is perhaps TRBD1 (5 bases). CDR3 length: 13 amino acids. Trimming left V 2 bases short and J 1 base short, with 5 bases between. CDR1 is MNHNS, CDR2 SASEGT, per germline. DNA of the CDR3: TGTGCCAGCAGTGAAAGGGGGAACACTGAAGCTTTCTTT. Protein: CASSERGNTEAFF.

By share, this clone counts as medium-sized. The chain's CDR3 is CAWTTSGRRFF. The CDR3 bases are TGTGCCTGGACGACTAGCGGGAGACGGTTCTTC. The chain carries TRBV30 and TRBJ2-1; TRBD2 matches 12 bases. The germline gives CDR1 GTSNPN, CDR2 SVGIG (reference sequence). With 4 bases clipped from V and 15 bases from J, the junction kept 4 bases outside the gene matches. The CDR3 has 11 amino acids.

The chain recombines TRBV4-1 with TRBJ2-7, with 9 nucleotides matching TRBD1. The CDR3 totals 21 residues. The germline V gene encodes CDR1 MGHRA and CDR2 YSYEKL. V was pared by 0 bases and J by 3 bases, with 21 bases of the junction left unmatched. CDR3 DNA: TGCGCCAGCAGCCAAGACCCTTCGCTACTCTTCGGACAGGGGACCTTCTACGAGCAGTACTTC. This encodes CASSQDPSLLFGQGTFYEQYF.

The chain joins TRBV5-4 to TRBJ1-2; 8 bases map to TRBD1. The V and J ends lost 0 bases and 4 bases, in that order; junction bases with no gene match: 2. The CDR3 runs to 14 residues. In germline, CDR1 is SGHNT, CDR2 YYREEE (reference sequence). For the CDR3, the DNA is TGTGCCAGCAGCTTGGCCACAGGGGGCTATGGCTACACCTTC. Amino acids: CASSLATGGYGYTF.

CDR3 residues: CASSSKGGNTEAFF. The CDR3 bases are TGTGCCAGCAGTTCCAAAGGGGGTAACACTGAAGCTTTCTTT. V usage is TRBV25-1 and J usage is TRBJ1-1, with D tentatively TRBD1 (6 bases). CDR3 length equals 14 residues. V was shortened by 5 bases and J by 2 bases, with 12 bases between the two germline ends. CDR1 MGHDK and CDR2 SYGVNS come from the germline V gene.

The table lists this clone with a few counts. This chain joins TRBV5-1 and TRBJ2-5; 9 bases agree with TRBD2. V was pared by 7 bases and J by 4 bases, with 2 bases of the junction left unmatched. The germline gives CDR1 SGHRS, CDR2 YFSETQ. This CDR3 is built from 12 residues. CDR3 residues: CASRLAAETQYF. CDR3 DNA: TGCGCCAGCCGACTAGCGGCAGAGACCCAGTACTTC.

This clone is categorized as medium-sized. V and J are TRBV2 and TRBJ1-2; D is perhaps TRBD1 (6 bases). V lost 2 bases and J lost 7, with 20 bases in between. Germline assignment: CDR1 SNHLY and CDR2 FYNNEI. The CDR3 contains 16 residues. CDR3 residues: CASSEHHGDKAIGYTF. CDR3 bases: TGTGCCAGCAGTGAACACCATGGGGACAAGGCTATTGGCTACACCTTC.

CDR3 bases: TGTGCCAGCAGTTTAGGAGGGACAGGGGAAGAGACCCAGTACTTC. Amino acids: CASSLGGTGEETQYF. The rearrangement joins TRBV28 to TRBJ2-5, with 10 positions matching TRBD1. V dropped 2 bases and J dropped 3; count of bases not matched to a gene: 3. Germline V gene lookup returns CDR1 MDHEN and CDR2 SYDVKM. CDR3 size: 15 residues.

The chain joins TRBV7-2 to TRBJ2-7, with 7 bases matching TRBD1. This CDR3 region has 18 residues. From germline, CDR1 is SGHTA and CDR2 FQGNSA. Unmatched junction bases numbered 19, after V lost 6 bases and J lost 2 bases. CDR3 in DNA: TGTGCCAGCAGTGAACCACCGGGGACAGCGCAAGGAACCTACGAGCAGTACTTC. It is translated as CASSEPPGTAQGTYEQYF.

The chain recombines TRBV29-1 with TRBJ1-5; 8 bases fit TRBD1. J lost 5 bases, V lost 5 bases, and 8 bases had no gene match. Germline-derived CDR1 and CDR2 are SQVTM and ANQGSEA. This CDR3 has 14 amino acids. The CDR3 sequence: CSVHTGGLDQPQHF. For the CDR3, the DNA is TGCAGCGTTCATACAGGGGGGTTAGATCAGCCCCAGCATTTT.

V usage is TRBV19 and J usage is TRBJ1-1; maybe TRBD1 (6 bases). The V end lost 3 bases, the J end lost 1 base, and 9 bases lay between the germline ends. The CDR3 covers 14 residues. Germline loops: CDR1 LNHDA, CDR2 SQIVND (reference sequence). The CDR3 coding sequence is TGTGCCAGTAGTATTACAGGGACGAACACTGAAGCTTTCTTT. Translated, it gives CASSITGTNTEAFF.

The chain combines TRBV4-2 with TRBJ2-3; TRBD2 matches 8 bases. The V segment lost 3 bases and the J segment 4 bases; nucleotides outside the gene matches: 12. CDR1 LGHNA and CDR2 YNFKEQ come from the germline V gene. CDR3 length: 17 amino acids. CDR3 sequence reads: CASSHGLARSWADTQYF. Here the CDR3 DNA reads TGTGCCAGCAGCCATGGACTAGCACGGAGCTGGGCAGATACGCAGTATTTT.

This clone was counted between two and nine times. The gene calls are TRBV6-1 and TRBJ1-4; D is perhaps TRBD1 (5 bases). The germline V gene encodes CDR1 MNHNS and CDR2 SASEGT. The germline V and J ends were trimmed by 6 bases and 13 bases, with 18 bases remaining between them. This CDR3 comprises 13 residues. The CDR3 is CASRRQPGGVLFF. CDR3 sequence (DNA): TGTGCCAGCAGAAGACAGCCTGGCGGGGTACTGTTTTTT.

This clone counts as medium-sized. The V call is TRBV28, the J call TRBJ2-7, with TRBD1 identical over 7 bases. Trimming took 6 bases from V and 4 from J; bases not matched to a gene: 6. Germline V gene sequence: CDR1 MDHEN, CDR2 SYDVKM. This CDR3 is 13 amino acids long. DNA of the CDR3: TGTGCCAGCAGATTGACAGGGATGTACGAGCAGTACTTC. This encodes CASRLTGMYEQYF.

This clone was seen only a few times. The chain is built from TRBV7-3 and TRBJ2-1, with TRBD2 matching 7 bases. The J segment lost 1 base and the V segment lost 1 base, leaving 1 base of the junction unmatched. The CDR3 is 15 amino acids. The germline V gene encodes CDR1 SGHTA and CDR2 FQGTGA. This CDR3 reads CASSLSGGSYNEQFF. The CDR3 DNA is TGTGCCAGCAGCTTAAGCGGGGGATCCTACAATGAGCAGTTCTTC. Drawing the rest from reference TRBV7-3 and TRBJ2-1, the complete variable domain is GAGVSQTPSNKVTEKGKYVELRCDPISGHTALYWYRQSLGQGPEFLIYFQGTGAADDSGLPNDRFFAVRPEGSVSTLKIQRTERGDSAVYLCASSLSGGSYNEQFFGPGTRLTVL.

This clone came up a few times. The chain links TRBV12-5 to TRBJ1-4; D is possibly TRBD1 (6 bases). V was shortened by 0 bases and J by 7 bases, with 12 bases between the two germline ends. This CDR3 comprises 15 residues. The germline V gene encodes CDR1 LGHNT and CDR2 FRNRAP. CDR3 DNA: TGTGCTAGTGGTTTGGTACAGGGTTTCGGTGAAAAACTGTTTTTT. Translating it yields CASGLVQGFGEKLFF.